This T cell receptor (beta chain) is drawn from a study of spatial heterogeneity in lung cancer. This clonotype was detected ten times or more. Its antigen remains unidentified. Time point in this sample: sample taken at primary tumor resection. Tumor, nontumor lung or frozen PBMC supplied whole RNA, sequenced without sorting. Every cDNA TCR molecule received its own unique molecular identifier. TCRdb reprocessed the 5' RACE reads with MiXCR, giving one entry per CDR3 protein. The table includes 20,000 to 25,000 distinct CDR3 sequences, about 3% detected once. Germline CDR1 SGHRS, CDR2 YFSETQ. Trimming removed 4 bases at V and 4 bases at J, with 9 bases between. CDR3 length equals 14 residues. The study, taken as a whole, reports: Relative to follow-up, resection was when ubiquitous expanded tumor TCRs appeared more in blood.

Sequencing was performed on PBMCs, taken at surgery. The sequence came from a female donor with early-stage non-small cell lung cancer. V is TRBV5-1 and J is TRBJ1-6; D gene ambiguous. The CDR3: CASSPDGYNSPLHF. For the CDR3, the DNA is TGCGCCAGCAGCCCGGACGGATATAATTCACCCCTCCACTTT.